This is a list of T cell receptor beta chains from one sample in a study of blood T cells in healthy people across ages. TCRdb fed the 5' RACE reads into MiXCR, producing one record per CDR3 protein. The data hold fewer than 700,000 distinct CDR3 sequences, with around 43% observed a single time. Sequenced input: blood. The receptors derive from an older man in good health. Each CDR3 is given with its conserved first and last residue. The D gene is left open where the match is weak. Some rows mark clone size as missing; the rest say once, few, many or name a class of expanded clone.

size,V,D,length,J,CDR3
-,TRBV20-1,-,15,TRBJ1-6,CSARTGTDVNSPLHF
-,TRBV10-2,-,14,TRBJ2-3,CASSEAAQPGTQYF
few,TRBV12-3/TRBV12-4,TRBD1,15,TRBJ2-1,CASSPTGTGANEQFF
-,TRBV9,-,15,TRBJ2-6,CASSASFSGANVLTF
-,TRBV12-3/TRBV12-4,TRBD1,14,TRBJ2-7,CASSPRQGADEQYF
-,TRBV4-2,TRBD1,15,TRBJ1-2,CASSQGGQGASGYTF
-,TRBV7-2,TRBD1,15,TRBJ2-3,CASSPGQASTDTQYF
-,TRBV5-5,-,15,TRBJ2-3,CASSPPGPSTGTQYF
-,TRBV27,-,14,TRBJ1-1,CASSLPGANTEAFF
many,TRBV29-1,TRBD2,12,TRBJ2-5,CSADGLAGVQYF
once,TRBV5-1,TRBD1,15,TRBJ2-7,CASSFSGQGLCEQYF
-,TRBV7-9,TRBD2,17,TRBJ2-1,CASSLAFGGRSYNEQFF
-,TRBV19,TRBD1,17,TRBJ2-6,CASSLLTGSSGANVLTF
once,TRBV20-1,-,13,TRBJ1-5,CSARLGSNQPQHF
-,TRBV29-1,-,13,TRBJ2-2,CSTRHLNTGELFF
-,TRBV20-1,-,16,TRBJ1-2,CSARDPSGTENYGYTF
-,TRBV7-9,TRBD2,14,TRBJ2-5,CASSFSGRANEQYF
-,TRBV20-1,TRBD1,16,TRBJ1-1,CSATRTGFVLNTEAFF
-,TRBV12-3/TRBV12-4,-,13,TRBJ1-1,CASRQLGDTEAFF
-,TRBV5-1,TRBD1,17,TRBJ2-2,CASSLARTGPNTGELFF
-,TRBV6-2/TRBV6-3,TRBD2,17,TRBJ2-5,CASSYSTSRAYQETQYF
-,TRBV30,-,13,TRBJ1-2,CAWRPDRNYGYTF
-,TRBV20-1,-,14,TRBJ1-5,CSARPGASNQPQHF
-,TRBV3-1,-,15,TRBJ2-7,CASSPVVSGSYEQYF
-,TRBV15,TRBD1,18,TRBJ2-7,CATSSRVGGQGTSYEQYF
few,TRBV20-1,TRBD1,15,TRBJ1-5,CSARAPRGEDQPQHF
many,TRBV3-1,TRBD2,16,TRBJ2-5,CASSRTSGDPQETQYF
-,TRBV10-1,TRBD1,15,TRBJ2-3,CASSDGTGLPDTQYF
few,TRBV3-1,TRBD1,15,TRBJ2-5,CASSQGQGARQTQYF
-,TRBV18,TRBD1,16,TRBJ1-2,CASSPRDRGQDYGYTF
few,TRBV6-2/TRBV6-3,TRBD1,13,TRBJ1-5,CASRPQGDQPQHF
-,TRBV14,-,13,TRBJ2-3,CASSQPPPDTQYF
-,TRBV25-1,-,14,TRBJ2-3,CASSGSLSTDTQYF
-,TRBV20-1,-,13,TRBJ2-6,CSSPTPGANVLTF
-,TRBV28,TRBD1,15,TRBJ2-7,CASSLRDRLAYEQYF
-,TRBV7-2,-,21,TRBJ2-7,CASSLAGRTTLAKTKDYEQYF
-,TRBV20-1,TRBD2,14,TRBJ2-2,CSASSGRGPGELFF
-,TRBV28,TRBD1,16,TRBJ2-3,CASSEAGTGGTDTQYF
-,TRBV14,TRBD2,19,TRBJ2-1,CASSQGLARGPSSYNEQFF
once,TRBV21-1,-,17,TRBJ2-1,CASSTLKTSGSLDKQFF
-,TRBV24-1,-,14,TRBJ2-3,CATSDLGEPDTQYF
-,TRBV6-6,-,14,TRBJ2-7,CASNGGPQPYEQYF
-,TRBV12-5,-,13,TRBJ2-2,CASGLQLPGELFF
once,TRBV29-1,TRBD1,14,TRBJ2-4,CSVDFLGQGNIQYF